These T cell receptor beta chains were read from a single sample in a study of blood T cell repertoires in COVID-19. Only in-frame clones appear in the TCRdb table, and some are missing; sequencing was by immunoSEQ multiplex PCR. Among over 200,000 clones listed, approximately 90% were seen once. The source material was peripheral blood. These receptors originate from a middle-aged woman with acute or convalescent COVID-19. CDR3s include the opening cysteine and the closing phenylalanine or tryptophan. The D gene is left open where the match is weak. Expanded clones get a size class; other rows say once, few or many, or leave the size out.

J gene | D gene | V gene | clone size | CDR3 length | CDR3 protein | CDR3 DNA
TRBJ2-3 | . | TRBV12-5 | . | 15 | CASGPGSGYTDTQYF | TGTGCTAGTGGTCCGGGTAGCGGATACACAGATACGCAGTATTTT
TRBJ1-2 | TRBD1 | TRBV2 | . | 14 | CASSPDRGESGYTF | TGTGCCAGCAGTCCTGACAGGGGGGAGAGTGGCTACACCTTC
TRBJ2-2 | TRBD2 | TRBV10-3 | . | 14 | CANREARFTGELFF | TGTGCCAACCGGGAGGCCAGGTTCACCGGGGAGCTGTTTTTT
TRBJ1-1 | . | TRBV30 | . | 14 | CAWSVIGRGTEAFF | TGTGCCTGGAGTGTTATTGGCAGAGGTACTGAAGCTTTCTTT
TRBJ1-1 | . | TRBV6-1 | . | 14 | CASSDHGGNTEAFF | TGTGCCAGCAGTGATCATGGAGGGAACACTGAAGCTTTCTTT
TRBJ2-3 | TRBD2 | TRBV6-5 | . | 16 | CASSYRGGASTDTQYF | TGTGCCAGCAGTTACCGGGGGGGTGCTAGCACAGATACGCAGTATTTT
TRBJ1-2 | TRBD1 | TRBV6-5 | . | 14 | CASSALGTGYGYTF | TGTGCCAGCAGCGCCTTGGGGACAGGCTATGGCTACACCTTC
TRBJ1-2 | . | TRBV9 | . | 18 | CASSLLGGKSNTYYGYTF | TGTGCCAGCAGCCTCCTGGGGGGAAAGTCGAATACATACTATGGCTACACCTTC
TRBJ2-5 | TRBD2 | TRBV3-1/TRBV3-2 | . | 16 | CASSLYGLAEQETQYF | TGTGCCAGCAGCCTATACGGACTAGCGGAACAAGAGACCCAGTACTTC
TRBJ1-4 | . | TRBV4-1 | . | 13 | CASSQVQNEKLFF | TGCGCCAGCAGCCAAGTCCAAAATGAAAAACTGTTTTTT
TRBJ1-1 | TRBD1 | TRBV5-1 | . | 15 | CASSLAAGGRTEAFF | TGCGCCAGCAGCTTGGCGGCAGGGGGTCGAACTGAAGCTTTCTTT
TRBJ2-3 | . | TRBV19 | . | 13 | CASSIGLRDTQYF | TGTGCCAGTAGTATAGGCTTGCGCGATACGCAGTATTTT
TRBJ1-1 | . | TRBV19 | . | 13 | CASKRTENTEAFF | TGTGCCAGTAAACGGACAGAGAACACTGAAGCTTTCTTT
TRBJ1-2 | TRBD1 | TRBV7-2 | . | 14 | CASSANRGPYGYTF | TGTGCCAGCAGCGCCAACAGGGGCCCCTATGGCTACACCTTC
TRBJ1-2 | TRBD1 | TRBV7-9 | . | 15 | CASSADRDWYYGYTF | TGTGCCAGCAGCGCCGACAGGGACTGGTACTATGGCTACACCTTC
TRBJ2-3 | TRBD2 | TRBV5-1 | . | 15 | CASRPGGTSTDTQYF | TGCGCCAGCAGGCCGGGGGGGACTAGCACAGATACGCAGTATTTT
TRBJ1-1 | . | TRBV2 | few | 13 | CASTAAENTEAFF | TGTGCCAGCACCGCGGCGGAGAACACTGAAGCTTTCTTT
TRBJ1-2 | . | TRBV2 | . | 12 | CASSEDSYGYTF | TGTGCCAGCAGTGAGGACAGCTATGGCTACACCTTC
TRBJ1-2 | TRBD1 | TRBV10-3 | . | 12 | CAIKDREDGYTF | TGTGCCATCAAGGACAGGGAGGATGGCTACACCTTC
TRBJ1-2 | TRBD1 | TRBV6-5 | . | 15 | CASRLNRGRSYGYTF | TGTGCCAGCAGATTAAACAGGGGGCGCAGCTATGGCTACACCTTC
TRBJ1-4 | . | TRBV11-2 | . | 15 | CASSLAGNPNEKLFF | TGTGCCAGCAGCTTAGCGGGAAACCCGAATGAAAAACTGTTTTTT
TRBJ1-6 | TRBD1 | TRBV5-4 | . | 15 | CASSPQGQGKWTLHF | TGTGCCAGCAGCCCCCAAGGACAGGGGAAATGGACCCTCCACTTT
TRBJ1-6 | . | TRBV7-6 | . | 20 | CASSLVYVCVGQGDDSPLHF | TGTGCCAGCAGCTTAGTCTATGTTTGTGTGGGACAAGGAGATGATTCACCCCTCCACTTT
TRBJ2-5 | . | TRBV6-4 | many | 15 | CASSEMGGQQETQYF | TGTGCCAGCAGTGAAATGGGTGGACAGCAAGAGACCCAGTACTTC
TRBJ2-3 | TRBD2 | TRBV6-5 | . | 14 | CASIGRTRTDTQYF | TGTGCCAGCATTGGGAGGACTAGGACAGATACGCAGTATTTT
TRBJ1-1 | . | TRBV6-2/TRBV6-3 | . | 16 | CASSYVRGRMNTEAFF | TGTGCCAGCAGTTACGTCAGGGGTCGCATGAACACTGAAGCTTTCTTT